A selection of T cell receptor beta chains follows, all from one sample in a study of OX40 agonist ivuxolimab in advanced cancers. TCRdb keeps only in-frame clones here, not all; method: immunoSEQ multiplex PCR. The sample lists some 85,000 clones; roughly 90% were seen once. Source: CD4+ or CD8+ T cells sorted from blood, taken in a trial of the OX40 agonist ivuxolimab. Source of these receptors: an adult with an advanced solid tumor such as melanoma, head and neck, liver or kidney cancer. The CDR3 runs from the conserved cysteine through the conserved F or W. The order of the fields is J gene, clone size, V gene, D gene, CDR3 DNA, CDR3 protein. The D gene is left open where the match is weak. The listing skips clone size in some rows; elsewhere it reads once, few, many or a size class.

TRBJ2-7 | NA | TRBV12-5 | TRBD1 | TGTGCTAGTGGTTCAGCCGGGACAGGGGGAAACTACGAGCAGTACTTC | CASGSAGTGGNYEQYF
TRBJ2-2 | NA | TRBV7-9 | NA | TGTGCCAGCAGCTGGGCCAGGGTCACCGGGGAGCTGTTTTTT | CASSWARVTGELFF
TRBJ2-1 | NA | TRBV5-8 | TRBD2 | TGTGCCAGCAGCCCGCCGGGACTAGCTAACAATGAGCAGTTCTTC | CASSPPGLANNEQFF
TRBJ2-1 | NA | TRBV29-1 | TRBD1 | TGCAGCGTTGAATTAGGACAGGGGGCGCGGAATGAGCAGTTCTTC | CSVELGQGARNEQFF
TRBJ2-3 | NA | TRBV19 | NA | TGTGCCAGTCGTAAGCAGTCCACAGATACGCAGTATTTT | CASRKQSTDTQYF
TRBJ2-5 | NA | TRBV25-1 | TRBD2 | TGTGCCAGCAGTGACCTCGGGACTAGCGGGGGGTGGGAGACCCAGTACTTC | CASSDLGTSGGWETQYF
TRBJ1-4 | NA | TRBV6-1 | NA | TGTGCCAGCAACGGGCGGGGTGAAAAACTGTTTTTT | CASNGRGEKLFF
TRBJ2-7 | NA | TRBV6-1 | NA | TGTGCCAGCATTTTGACAGGAAACACCTACGAGCAGTACTTC | CASILTGNTYEQYF
TRBJ2-1 | NA | TRBV19 | NA | TGTGCCAGTAGTCAACTAGGGGGGTCCTACAATGAGCAGTTCTTC | CASSQLGGSYNEQFF
TRBJ2-5 | NA | TRBV5-6 | TRBD1 | TGTGCCAGCAGCTGGGGACAGGGGGCCCGAGAGACCCAGTACTTC | CASSWGQGARETQYF
TRBJ1-4 | NA | TRBV18 | NA | TGTGCCAGCTCACCACCGGGGGGATACGGTGAAAAACTGTTTTTT | CASSPPGGYGEKLFF
TRBJ1-4 | NA | TRBV5-6 | NA | TGTGCCAGCATCGCCGGGCCGGCAACTAATGAAAAACTGTTTTTT | CASIAGPATNEKLFF
TRBJ2-3 | NA | TRBV18 | NA | TGTGCCAGCTCACCACTTAGCGGAAGCACAGATACGCAGTATTTT | CASSPLSGSTDTQYF
TRBJ2-1 | NA | TRBV18 | NA | TGTGCCAGCTCACGCACTGGCCCCGGGGAGCAGTTCTTC | CASSRTGPGEQFF
TRBJ2-7 | NA | TRBV11-3 | NA | TGTGCCAGCAGCAATCGGAACTCACCGTACGAGCAGTACTTC | CASSNRNSPYEQYF
TRBJ2-5 | NA | TRBV29-1 | TRBD2 | TGCAGCGTTTCCGCCGGGACTACCCGACAAGAGACCCAGTACTTC | CSVSAGTTRQETQYF
TRBJ2-7 | NA | TRBV6-5 | NA | TGTGCCAGCAAGAAAGAGGGGTTGGGCAACTACGAGCAGTACTTC | CASKKEGLGNYEQYF
TRBJ2-5 | NA | TRBV2 | TRBD2 | TGTGCCAGCAGTGATGGAACTAGCGGGGTCGAGACCCAGTACTTC | CASSDGTSGVETQYF
TRBJ2-7 | NA | TRBV6-1 | NA | TGTGCCAGCAGCGACACCTCCTACGAGCAGTACTTC | CASSDTSYEQYF
TRBJ1-1 | NA | TRBV28 | NA | TGTGCCAGCAGTTTGACCGGGCCCAAGGAAGCTTTCTTT | CASSLTGPKEAFF
TRBJ2-1 | once | TRBV5-8 | NA | TGTGCCAGCTCCTCGGACTTCTACAATGAGCAGTTCTTC | CASSSDFYNEQFF
TRBJ2-5 | NA | TRBV11-2 | NA | TGTGCCAGCAGACCCCGTCTCCGGGACCGGGTATCCGAGACCCAGTACTTC | CASRPRLRDRVSETQYF